This T cell receptor beta chain was observed in a study of lymphopenia after photon versus proton radiotherapy. Method: immunoSEQ multiplex PCR; TCRdb's copy keeps in-frame clones and lacks some. The profile covers more than 80,000 clones, with about 86% appearing a single time and 1.2% to 1.5% taken by the ten largest. Findings and limits, study-wide: Relative stability marked proton patients; photon patients lost diversity and naive cells. After the lymphocyte nadir, photon-treated repertoires showed oligoclonal expansion, especially of CD8+ Temra cells.

The length of the CDR3 is 14 residues. Trimming removed 5 bases from V and 3 bases from J, with 8 bases in between. Germline V lookup: CDR1 SGHTA, CDR2 FQGNSA. To note about this clone: Its antigen is as yet unknown.

The rearrangement links TRBV7-2 to TRBJ1-6; no reliable D call. The TCR sequence derives from a man in his 60s with pancreatic cancer. The material was peripheral blood, obtained from a patient treated with proton-based radiotherapy. CDR3: CASSVSSYNSPLHF. The CDR3 region has the DNA TGTGCCAGCAGCGTCTCCAGCTATAATTCACCCCTCCACTTT.